These 7 T cell receptor beta chains were sequenced from one sample in a study of shared clonotypes between healthy human individuals. Some clones are missing from TCRdb's copy, which holds only in-frame ones; the method was immunoSEQ multiplex PCR. The data show approximately 2.5 million clones, 90% to 95% seen once. Sequenced material: naive CD4+ T cells sorted from blood. The subset denotes: CD45RA+ positively selected. The receptors derive from a young man in good health.

The chain carries TRBV5-1 and TRBJ2-3; D uncertain. V lost 4 bases to trimming and J lost 0 bases, with 18 bases between them. Germline V gene data show CDR1 as SGHRS and CDR2 as YFSETQ. This CDR3 comprises 17 residues. The CDR3 sequence: CASSETSRLTSTDTQYF. CDR3 in DNA: TGCGCCAGCAGCGAAACCTCCAGGTTGACTAGCACAGATACGCAGTATTTT.

Worth noting for this clone: Other DNA sequences from this sample encode an identical CDR3 as well. The CDR3 DNA reads as TGTGCCAGCAGCTTAGGGCGGGGAGGGGCCTACGAGCAGTACTTC. It encodes CASSLGRGGAYEQYF. The gene calls are TRBV7-2 and TRBJ2-7; TRBD2 agrees at 7 bases. Germline V gene data show CDR1 as SGHTA and CDR2 as FQGNSA. The CDR3 totals 15 residues. Trimming removed 1 base from V and 2 bases from J; junction bases left unmatched: 5.

Details on this clone: One junction end disagrees with the germline gene, perhaps due to a read error. The V and J genes are TRBV7-7 and TRBJ2-1; D is perhaps TRBD1 (6 bases). CDR1 and CDR2 (germline): SSHAT, FNYEAQ (reference sequence). CDR3 length equals 13 residues. CDR3 DNA sequence: TGTGCTAGCAGCTTAGTGGACAGCAATGAGCAGTTCTTC. It is translated as CASSLVDSNEQFF.

V is TRBV15 and J is TRBJ2-3; D possibly corresponds to TRBD2 (6 bases). V shed 1 base and J shed 6 bases, with 14 bases lying between them. From germline, CDR1 is LNHNV and CDR2 YYDKDF (reference sequence). This CDR3 has 15 amino acids. CDR3 sequence: CATSRGGGSEDTQYF. CDR3 in DNA: TGTGCCACCAGCAGAGGTGGAGGGTCCGAGGATACGCAGTATTTT.

This chain links TRBV19 with TRBJ1-4; D perhaps matches TRBD1 (6 bases). This CDR3 contains 18 residues. Germline lookup yields CDR1 LNHDA and CDR2 SQIVND (reference sequence). Trimming removed 8 bases at V and 7 bases at J, with 29 bases between. This CDR3 is CASSSAGFGQKVLEKLFF. As DNA, the CDR3 is TGTGCCAGTTCCAGTGCAGGATTCGGACAGAAAGTCCTTGAAAAACTGTTTTTT.

In DNA, the CDR3 is TGTGCCAGCAGCACATTTGACAGGAACACCGGGGAGCTGTTTTTT. Protein sequence: CASSTFDRNTGELFF. The rearrangement joins TRBV5-5 to TRBJ2-2; D is possibly TRBD1 (5 bases). The length of the CDR3 is 15 residues. Germline V gene data show CDR1 as SGHKS and CDR2 as YYEKEE (reference sequence). Between the trimmed V and J ends, which lost 4 bases and 1 base, there was a span of 11 bases.

This clone was picked up one time. This chain joins TRBV7-2 and TRBJ1-1; 9 bases agree with TRBD1. CDR3 size: 15 residues. CDR1 is SGHTA and CDR2 is FQGNSA in the germline V gene. After removal of 2 bases from V and 6 bases from J, the junction contained 7 bases not matched to a gene. The CDR3: CASSLIPGQGAEAFF. DNA for the CDR3: TGTGCCAGCAGCTTAATTCCGGGACAGGGAGCTGAAGCTTTCTTT.